The sequence of this TCR beta chain was determined in a study of regulatory T cells in long-lasting Graves disease. For the study at large: Persistent Graves' disease required over 5 years of antithyroid drugs and positive TSH receptor antibodies.

Time point here: persistent/refractory GD, antithyroid drugs over 5 years with positive TRAb. Isolated PBMC RNA provided the starting material for the TCR library. The sample holds a few counts of this clonotype. Its target is not known. With iRepertoire HTBI primers and Arm-PCR of CDR3 regions, TCR beta libraries were built. TCRdb processed the multiplex PCR reads anew with MiXCR; each CDR3 protein has one entry. The table has 600,000 to 850,000 distinct CDR3 sequences, 25% to 35% seen once. Study observations and caveats: Clonotypes that were public and shared totalled 2,500 to 3,500 in persistent patients versus about a thousand in new patients. Persistent cases of Graves' showed reduced TCR diversity relative to newly diagnosed patients. The study examined only peripheral blood, not thyroid tissue.

CDR3 length equals 14 residues. CDR1 and CDR2 (germline): MNHEY, SVGEGT. V lost 6 bases, J lost 9 bases, and 6 bases stayed unmatched. The sequence derives from a female donor with Graves disease. The sample was peripheral blood mononuclear cells (PBMCs), taken when the disease was refractory, from a patient treated with antithyroid drugs. This chain uses TRBV6-2 or TRBV6-3 with TRBJ1-5; the match to TRBD1 covers 12 bases. CDR3 DNA sequence: TGTGCCAGCAGAAGGGACAGGGGGCAGGGGCCCCAGCATTTT. It translates to CASRRDRGQGPQHF.